This T cell receptor beta chain stems from a study of blood T cell repertoires in COVID-19. This clone was found once. In the study's own analysis: Amplification of reference gene primers was used by the study to estimate nucleated cell counts. Repertoires were generated with immunoSEQ multiplex PCR, while TCRdb's copy carries only in-frame clones and drops some. The D gene and trimming were derived from the DNA, and the V and J assignments and clone size from that table. The data contain approximately 400,000 clones, about nine tenths of them singletons. The sequenced sample was PBMCs or T cells enriched from blood (not recorded which). The sequence was obtained from a woman aged 40 to 55 who had been exposed to COVID-19.

CDR3 residues: CASGRGRDVNTEAFF. The CDR3 DNA reads TGTGCCAGCGGGCGGGGGCGTGACGTGAACACTGAAGCTTTCTTT. The chain couples TRBV7-2 to TRBJ1-1, with TRBD1 as a possible D gene (6 bases). Germline V lookup: CDR1 SGHTA, CDR2 FQGNSA. V was pared by 8 bases and J by 0 bases, with 16 bases between. The CDR3 totals 15 residues.